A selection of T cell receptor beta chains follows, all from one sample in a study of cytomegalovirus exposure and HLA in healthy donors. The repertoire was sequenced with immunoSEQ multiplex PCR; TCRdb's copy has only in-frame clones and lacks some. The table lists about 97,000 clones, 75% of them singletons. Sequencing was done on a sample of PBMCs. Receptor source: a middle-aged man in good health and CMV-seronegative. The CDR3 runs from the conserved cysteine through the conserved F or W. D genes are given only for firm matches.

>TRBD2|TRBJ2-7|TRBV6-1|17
CASSERPGLAASYEQYF
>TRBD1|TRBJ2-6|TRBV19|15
CATNEGASGANVLTF
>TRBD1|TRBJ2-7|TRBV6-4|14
CASRTSGQTYEQYF
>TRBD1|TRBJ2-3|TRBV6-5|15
CASSYGDRSTDTQYF
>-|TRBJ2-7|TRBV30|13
CAWRGGQPYEQYF
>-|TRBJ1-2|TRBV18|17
CASSPRRVSLRDYGYTF
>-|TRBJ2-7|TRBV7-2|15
CASSLYRDLNYEQYF
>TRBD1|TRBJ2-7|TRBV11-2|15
CASSLGAGGPYEQYF
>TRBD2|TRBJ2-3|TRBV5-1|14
CASSWAGGTDTQYF
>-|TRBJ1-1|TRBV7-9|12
CASSLYNTEAFF
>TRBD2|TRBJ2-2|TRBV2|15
CASSETSGGVGELLF
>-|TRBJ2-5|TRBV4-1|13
CASSQKEMETQYF
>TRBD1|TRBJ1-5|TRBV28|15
CASSLPTGGRQPQHF
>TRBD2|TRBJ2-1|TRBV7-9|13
CASLRGAGGEQFF
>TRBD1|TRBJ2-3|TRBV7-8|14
CASSLNRGMDTQYF
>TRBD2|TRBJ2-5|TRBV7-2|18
CASSLGLAGGRIRETQYF
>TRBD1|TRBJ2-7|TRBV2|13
CASTLQGAGEQYF
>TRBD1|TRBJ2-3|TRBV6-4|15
CASSDGTGGTDTQYF
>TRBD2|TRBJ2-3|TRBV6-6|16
CASSYGLAGEADTQYF
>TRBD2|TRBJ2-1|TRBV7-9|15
CASSFRTSVNREQFF
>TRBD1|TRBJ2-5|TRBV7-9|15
CASSLGDRAFETQYF
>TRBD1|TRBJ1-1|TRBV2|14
CASGTGGAITEAFF
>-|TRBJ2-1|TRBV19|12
CASSIDRREQFF
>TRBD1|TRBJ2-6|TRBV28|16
CASSFSGGAGANVLTF
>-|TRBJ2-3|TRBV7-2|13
CASSPPGTDTQYF
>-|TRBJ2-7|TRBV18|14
CASSPKQGHYEQYF
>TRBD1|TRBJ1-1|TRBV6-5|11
CASSLQGEAFF
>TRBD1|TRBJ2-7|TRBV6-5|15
CASSPGDRPFYEQYF
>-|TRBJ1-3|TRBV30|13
CALDRASGNTIYF
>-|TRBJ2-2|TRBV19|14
CASSRLGVTGELFF
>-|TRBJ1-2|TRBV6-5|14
CASSYSGGNYGYTF
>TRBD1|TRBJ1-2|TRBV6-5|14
CASSRQGANYGYTF
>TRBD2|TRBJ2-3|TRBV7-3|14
CASSPNAGAGRQYF
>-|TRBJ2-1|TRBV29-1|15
CSVEGTGSSYNEQFF
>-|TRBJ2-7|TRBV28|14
CASSLLGEAREQYF
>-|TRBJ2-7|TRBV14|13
CASSQGYGSEQYF
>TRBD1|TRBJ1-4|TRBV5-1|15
CASSLGGQMGEKLFF
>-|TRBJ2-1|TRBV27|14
CAVAWRGRDNEQFF
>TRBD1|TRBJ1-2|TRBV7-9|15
CASSQAGGSNYGYTF
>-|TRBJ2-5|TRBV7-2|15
CASSNPELGEKTQYF
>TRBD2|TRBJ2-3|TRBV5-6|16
CASSLEVGGGTDTQYF
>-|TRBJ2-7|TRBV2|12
CASSEFGYEQYF
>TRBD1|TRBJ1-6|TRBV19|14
CASSLGTGISPLHF
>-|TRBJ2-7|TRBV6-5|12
CASSESSYEQYF
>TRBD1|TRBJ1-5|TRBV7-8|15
CASSLEAETGQPQHF
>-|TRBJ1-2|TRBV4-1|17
CASSQAGSQSLNYGYTF
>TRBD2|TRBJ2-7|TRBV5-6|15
CASSSRLAGGAEQYF
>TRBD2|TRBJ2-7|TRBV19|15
CASSIAGAGTYEQYF
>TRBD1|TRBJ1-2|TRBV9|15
CASRGQGGANYGYTF
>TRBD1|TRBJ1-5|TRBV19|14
CASSSPGQGATQHF
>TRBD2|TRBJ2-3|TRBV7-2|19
CASSLANGESGRGTDTQYF
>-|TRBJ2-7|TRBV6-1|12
CASSEALRYQYF
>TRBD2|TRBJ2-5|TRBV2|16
CASSGGLAGGGETQYF